These T cell receptor beta chains were read from a single sample in a study of neurological immune-mediated disorders. TCRdb reprocessed the 5' RACE reads via MiXCR and lists one record per CDR3 protein. The repertoire consists of about 62,000 distinct CDR3 sequences, with around 4.8% occurring once and the leading ten covering less than 3.5%. Sequenced: PBMCs. The receptors were gathered from a woman aged 50 to 60 with multiple sclerosis. Each CDR3 is given with its conserved first and last residue. Each record gives: J gene, D gene, V gene, CDR3 length, clone size, CDR3 DNA, CDR3 protein. The D gene is left open where the match is weak. Size values are once, few and many counts, or a class for expanded clones, and some rows have none.

j_gene: TRBJ2-3; d_gene: .; v_gene: TRBV20-1; len: 13; abundance: few; CDR3nt: TGCAGTGCTAGTGATCAACTTTGGGATACGCAGTATTTT; CDR3aa: CSASDQLWDTQYF
j_gene: TRBJ1-1; d_gene: .; v_gene: TRBV3-1; len: 13; abundance: many; CDR3nt: TGTGCCAGCAGCCAAGGGATGAACACTGAAGCTTTCTTT; CDR3aa: CASSQGMNTEAFF
j_gene: TRBJ2-6; d_gene: .; v_gene: TRBV7-3; len: 16; abundance: many; CDR3nt: TGTGCCAGCAGCTTAGGAGGGTTCCCTGGGGCCAACGTCCTGACTTTC; CDR3aa: CASSLGGFPGANVLTF
j_gene: TRBJ1-2; d_gene: .; v_gene: TRBV3-2; len: 14; abundance: many; CDR3nt: TGTGCCAGCAGCCAAGAGACAGGGTGCTATGGCTACACCTTC; CDR3aa: CASSQETGCYGYTF
j_gene: TRBJ2-2; d_gene: .; v_gene: TRBV5-1; len: 14; abundance: many; CDR3nt: TGCGCCAGCACTTGGACAGCCAATACCGGGGAGCTGTTTTTT; CDR3aa: CASTWTANTGELFF
j_gene: TRBJ2-6; d_gene: .; v_gene: TRBV9; len: 13; abundance: many; CDR3nt: TGTGCCAGCAGCGACGGGGGGGCCAACGTCCTGACTTTC; CDR3aa: CASSDGGANVLTF
j_gene: TRBJ2-5; d_gene: TRBD1; v_gene: TRBV12-3/TRBV12-4; len: 16; abundance: .; CDR3nt: TGTGCCAGCAGTCCCCCCGGGACAGGGCCCCAAGAGACCCAGTACTTC; CDR3aa: CASSPPGTGPQETQYF
j_gene: TRBJ1-5; d_gene: .; v_gene: TRBV7-2; len: 14; abundance: many; CDR3nt: TGTGCCAGCAGCTTTCGGGTTAGCAATCAGCCCCAGCATTTT; CDR3aa: CASSFRVSNQPQHF
j_gene: TRBJ1-2; d_gene: TRBD1; v_gene: TRBV10-3; len: 13; abundance: many; CDR3nt: TGTGCCATCAGTGAGGGACAGGACTATGGCTACACCTTC; CDR3aa: CAISEGQDYGYTF
j_gene: TRBJ2-3; d_gene: TRBD1; v_gene: TRBV12-3/TRBV12-4; len: 15; abundance: many; CDR3nt: TGTGCCAGCAGCCCTATGGGACAGTGGGCAGATACGCAGTATTTT; CDR3aa: CASSPMGQWADTQYF
j_gene: TRBJ2-3; d_gene: .; v_gene: TRBV10-3; len: 14; abundance: .; CDR3nt: TGTGCCATCTGTGTCGGCGGATCCACCGGGGAGCTGTATTTT; CDR3aa: CAICVGGSTGELYF
j_gene: TRBJ2-1; d_gene: .; v_gene: TRBV7-2; len: 15; abundance: many; CDR3nt: TGTGCCAGCAGCTTAGTGGCAGGGGTGTACAGGGAGCAGTTCTTC; CDR3aa: CASSLVAGVYREQFF
j_gene: TRBJ2-3; d_gene: TRBD1; v_gene: TRBV27; len: 13; abundance: .; CDR3nt: TGTGCCAGCAGTTTTCAACGACAGGGGGCCAGATATTTT; CDR3aa: CASSFQRQGARYF
j_gene: TRBJ1-1; d_gene: .; v_gene: TRBV5-1; len: 13; abundance: few; CDR3nt: TGCGCCAGCAGCAAACAGGCGAACACTGAAGCTTTCTTT; CDR3aa: CASSKQANTEAFF
j_gene: TRBJ2-2; d_gene: .; v_gene: TRBV4-1; len: 16; abundance: many; CDR3nt: TGCGCCAGCAGCCAAGATCCGGGCAAGAACACCGGGGAGCTGTTTTTT; CDR3aa: CASSQDPGKNTGELFF
j_gene: TRBJ1-1; d_gene: TRBD1; v_gene: TRBV5-1; len: 16; abundance: many; CDR3nt: TGCGCCAGCAGCAGCGGGGCAGGGGGCAGGAACACTGAAGCTTTCTTT; CDR3aa: CASSSGAGGRNTEAFF
j_gene: TRBJ2-5; d_gene: .; v_gene: TRBV7-3; len: 13; abundance: many; CDR3nt: TGTGCCAGCAGCTTATATCTGCAAGAGACCCAGTACTTC; CDR3aa: CASSLYLQETQYF
j_gene: TRBJ2-7; d_gene: TRBD2; v_gene: TRBV7-2; len: 15; abundance: many; CDR3nt: TGTGCCAGCAGCTCGCCTAGCGGGGGGCGTTTCGAGCAGTACTTC; CDR3aa: CASSSPSGGRFEQYF
j_gene: TRBJ2-1; d_gene: .; v_gene: TRBV9; len: 13; abundance: .; CDR3nt: TGTGCCAGCAGCCGGGAAAGGGTGAATGAGCAGTTCTTC; CDR3aa: CASSRERVNEQFF
j_gene: TRBJ1-1; d_gene: TRBD1; v_gene: TRBV28; len: 14; abundance: medium-sized; CDR3nt: TGTGCCAGCAGTTACCAGACAGGGGACACTGAAGCTTTCTTT; CDR3aa: CASSYQTGDTEAFF
j_gene: TRBJ1-1; d_gene: .; v_gene: TRBV10-3; len: 12; abundance: many; CDR3nt: TGTGCCATCAGTGACAGGAACACTGAAGCTTTCTTT; CDR3aa: CAISDRNTEAFF
j_gene: TRBJ2-2; d_gene: TRBD2; v_gene: TRBV3-1; len: 14; abundance: many; CDR3nt: TGTGCCAGCAGCCGCGGGGGGGACTACGGGGAGCTGTTTTTT; CDR3aa: CASSRGGDYGELFF
j_gene: TRBJ2-3; d_gene: TRBD2; v_gene: TRBV24-1; len: 16; abundance: many; CDR3nt: TGTGCCACCAGTGATTATAGCGGGGGCAGCACAGATACGCAGTATTTT; CDR3aa: CATSDYSGGSTDTQYF
j_gene: TRBJ2-7; d_gene: .; v_gene: TRBV6-2/TRBV6-3; len: 12; abundance: many; CDR3nt: TGTGCCACCCGAAGGACCGGCTACGAGCAGTACTTC; CDR3aa: CATRRTGYEQYF
j_gene: TRBJ1-6; d_gene: .; v_gene: TRBV20-1; len: 14; abundance: many; CDR3nt: TGCAGTTCGGTGCGGACAGCGCCTAATTCACCCCTCCACTTT; CDR3aa: CSSVRTAPNSPLHF
j_gene: TRBJ1-5; d_gene: .; v_gene: TRBV6-2/TRBV6-3; len: 14; abundance: many; CDR3nt: TGTGCCAGCAACGAACGGGGAGGCAATCAGCCCCAGCATTTT; CDR3aa: CASNERGGNQPQHF
j_gene: TRBJ2-1; d_gene: TRBD2; v_gene: TRBV20-1; len: 14; abundance: many; CDR3nt: TGCAGTGCTAGCGTACTAGCGGGGGGAAATGAGCAGTTCTTC; CDR3aa: CSASVLAGGNEQFF